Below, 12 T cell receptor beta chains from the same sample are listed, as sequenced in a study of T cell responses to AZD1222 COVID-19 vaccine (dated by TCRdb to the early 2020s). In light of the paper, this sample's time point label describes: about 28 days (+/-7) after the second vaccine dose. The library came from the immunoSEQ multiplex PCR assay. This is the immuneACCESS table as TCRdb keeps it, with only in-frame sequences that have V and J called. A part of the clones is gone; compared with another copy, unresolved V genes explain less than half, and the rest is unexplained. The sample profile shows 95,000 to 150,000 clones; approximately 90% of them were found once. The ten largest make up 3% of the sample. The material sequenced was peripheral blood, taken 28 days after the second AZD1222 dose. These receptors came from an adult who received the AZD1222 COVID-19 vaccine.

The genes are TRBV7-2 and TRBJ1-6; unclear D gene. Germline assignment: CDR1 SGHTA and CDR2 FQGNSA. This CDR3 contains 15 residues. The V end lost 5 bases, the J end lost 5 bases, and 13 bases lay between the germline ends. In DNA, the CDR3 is TGTGCCAGCAGCCCCCGCTCTCTAGATAATTCACCCCTCCACTTT. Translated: CASSPRSLDNSPLHF.

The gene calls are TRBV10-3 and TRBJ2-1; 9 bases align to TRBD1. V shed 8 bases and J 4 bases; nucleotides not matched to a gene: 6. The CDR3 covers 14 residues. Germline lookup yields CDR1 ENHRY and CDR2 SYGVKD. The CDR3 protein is CAIGETGGYNEQFF. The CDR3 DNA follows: TGTGCCATCGGAGAGACAGGGGGTTACAATGAGCAGTTCTTC.

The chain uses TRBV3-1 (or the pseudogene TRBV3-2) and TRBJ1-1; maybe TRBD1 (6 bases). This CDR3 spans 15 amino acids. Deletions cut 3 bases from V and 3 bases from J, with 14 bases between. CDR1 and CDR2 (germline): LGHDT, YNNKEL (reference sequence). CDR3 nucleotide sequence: TGTGCCAGCAGCCACCCTACAGGGTTAGACACTGAAGCTTTCTTT. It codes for CASSHPTGLDTEAFF.

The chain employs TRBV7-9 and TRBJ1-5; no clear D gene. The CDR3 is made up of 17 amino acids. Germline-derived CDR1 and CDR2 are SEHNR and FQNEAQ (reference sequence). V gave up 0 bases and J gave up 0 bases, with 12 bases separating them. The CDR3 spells CASSLAQGPYSNQPQHF. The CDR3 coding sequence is TGTGCCAGCAGCTTAGCGCAAGGGCCCTATAGCAATCAGCCCCAGCATTTT. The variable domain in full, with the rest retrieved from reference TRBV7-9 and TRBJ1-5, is DTGVSQNPRHKITKRGQNVTFRCDPISEHNRLYWYRQTLGQGPEFLTYFQNEAQLEKSRLLSDRFSAERPKGSFSTLEIQRTEQGDSAMYLCASSLAQGPYSNQPQHFGDGTRLSIL.

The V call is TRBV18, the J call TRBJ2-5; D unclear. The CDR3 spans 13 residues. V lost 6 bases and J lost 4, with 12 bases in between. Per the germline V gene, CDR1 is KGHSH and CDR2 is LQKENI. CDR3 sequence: CASSRSDLETQYF. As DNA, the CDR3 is TGTGCCAGCTCCAGGTCGGATTTAGAGACCCAGTACTTC.

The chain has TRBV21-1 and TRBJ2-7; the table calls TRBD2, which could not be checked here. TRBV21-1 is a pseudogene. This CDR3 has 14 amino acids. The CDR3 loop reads CASSKEVGSDEQYF. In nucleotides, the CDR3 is TGTGCCAGCAGCAAAGAGGTCGGGAGCGACGAGCAGTACTTC.

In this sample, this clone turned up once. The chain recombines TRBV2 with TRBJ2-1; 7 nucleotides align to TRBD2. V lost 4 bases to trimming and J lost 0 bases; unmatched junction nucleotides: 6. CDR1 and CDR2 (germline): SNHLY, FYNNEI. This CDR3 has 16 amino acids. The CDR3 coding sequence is TGTGCCAGCAGTGGAGCAGCGGGGCTCTCCTACAATGAGCAGTTCTTC. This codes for CASSGAAGLSYNEQFF.

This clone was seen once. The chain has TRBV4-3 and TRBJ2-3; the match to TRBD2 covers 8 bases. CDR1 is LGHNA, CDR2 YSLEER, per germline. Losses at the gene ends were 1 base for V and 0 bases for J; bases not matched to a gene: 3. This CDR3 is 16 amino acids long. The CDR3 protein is CASSQGPSGSTDTQYF. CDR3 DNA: TGCGCCAGCAGCCAAGGTCCTAGCGGGAGCACAGATACGCAGTATTTT.

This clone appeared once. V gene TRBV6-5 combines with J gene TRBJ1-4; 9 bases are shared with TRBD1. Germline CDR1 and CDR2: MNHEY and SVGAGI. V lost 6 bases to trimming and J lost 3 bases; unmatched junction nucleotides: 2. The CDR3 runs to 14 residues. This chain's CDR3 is CASRRTGANEKLFF. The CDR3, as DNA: TGTGCCAGCAGAAGGACAGGGGCTAATGAAAAACTGTTTTTT.

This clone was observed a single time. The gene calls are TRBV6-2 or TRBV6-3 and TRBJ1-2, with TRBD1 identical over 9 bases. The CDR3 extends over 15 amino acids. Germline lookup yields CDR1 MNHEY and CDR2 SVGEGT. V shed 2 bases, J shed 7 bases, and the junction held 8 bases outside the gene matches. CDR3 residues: CASSYPGQGLVGYTF. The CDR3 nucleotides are TGTGCCAGCAGTTACCCGGGACAGGGTCTTGTTGGCTACACCTTC.

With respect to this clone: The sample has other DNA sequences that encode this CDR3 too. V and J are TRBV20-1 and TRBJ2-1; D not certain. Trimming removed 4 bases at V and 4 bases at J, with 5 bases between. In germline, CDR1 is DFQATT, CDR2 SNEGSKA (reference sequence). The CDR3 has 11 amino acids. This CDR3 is CSATSYNEQFF. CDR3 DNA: TGCAGTGCTACTAGTTACAATGAGCAGTTCTTC.

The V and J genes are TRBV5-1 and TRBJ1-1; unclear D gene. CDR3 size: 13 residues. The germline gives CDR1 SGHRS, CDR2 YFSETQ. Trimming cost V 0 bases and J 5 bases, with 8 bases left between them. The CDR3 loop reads CASSLDGGTEAFF. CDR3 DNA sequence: TGCGCCAGCAGCTTGGACGGTGGAACTGAAGCTTTCTTT.